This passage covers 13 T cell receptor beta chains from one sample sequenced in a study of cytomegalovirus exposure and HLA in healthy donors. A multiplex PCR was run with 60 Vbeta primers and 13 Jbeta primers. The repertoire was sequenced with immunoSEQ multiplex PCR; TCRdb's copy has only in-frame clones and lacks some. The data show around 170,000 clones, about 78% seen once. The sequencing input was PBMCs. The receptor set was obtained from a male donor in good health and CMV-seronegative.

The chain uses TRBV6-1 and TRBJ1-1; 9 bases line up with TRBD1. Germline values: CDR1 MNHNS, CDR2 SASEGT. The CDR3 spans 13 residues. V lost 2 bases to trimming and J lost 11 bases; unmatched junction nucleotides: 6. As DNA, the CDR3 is TGTGCCAGCAGTGAACGGGACAGGGTTACGGCTTTCTTT. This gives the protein CASSERDRVTAFF.

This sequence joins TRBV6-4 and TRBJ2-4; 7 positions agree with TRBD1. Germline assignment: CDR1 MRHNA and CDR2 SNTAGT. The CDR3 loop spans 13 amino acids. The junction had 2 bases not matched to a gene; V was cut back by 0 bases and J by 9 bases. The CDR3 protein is CASSDSGQSIQYF. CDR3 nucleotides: TGTGCCAGCAGTGACTCGGGACAGAGCATTCAGTACTTC.

The CDR3 reads CASSEYGQGRVAFF. CDR3 DNA sequence: TGTGCCAGCAGTGAATATGGTCAGGGTAGGGTAGCTTTCTTT. The rearrangement links TRBV25-1 to TRBJ1-1, with a tentative D call TRBD1 (5 bases). The V end was cut by 0 bases, the J end by 10 bases, with 15 bases between. Germline V gives CDR1 MGHDK, CDR2 SYGVNS. This CDR3 spans 14 amino acids.

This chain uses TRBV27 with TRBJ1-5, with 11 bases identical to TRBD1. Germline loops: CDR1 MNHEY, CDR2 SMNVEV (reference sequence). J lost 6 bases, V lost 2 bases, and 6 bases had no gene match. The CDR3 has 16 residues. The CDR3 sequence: CASSLGGQGAGQPQHF. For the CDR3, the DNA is TGTGCCAGCAGTTTAGGCGGACAGGGGGCCGGTCAGCCCCAGCATTTT.

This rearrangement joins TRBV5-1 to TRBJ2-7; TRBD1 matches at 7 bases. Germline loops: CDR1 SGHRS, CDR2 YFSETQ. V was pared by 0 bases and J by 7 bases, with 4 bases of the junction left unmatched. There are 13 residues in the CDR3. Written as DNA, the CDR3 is TGCGCCAGCAGCTTGGTTAGGGGGCGTGAGCAGTACTTC. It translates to CASSLVRGREQYF.

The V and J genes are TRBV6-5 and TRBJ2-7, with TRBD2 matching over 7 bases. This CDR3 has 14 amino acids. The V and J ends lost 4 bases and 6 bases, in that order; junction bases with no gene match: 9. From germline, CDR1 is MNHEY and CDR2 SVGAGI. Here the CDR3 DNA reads TGTGCCAGCAGTTCAGGACTAGAGGTGGTCGAGCAGTACTTC. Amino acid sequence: CASSSGLEVVEQYF.

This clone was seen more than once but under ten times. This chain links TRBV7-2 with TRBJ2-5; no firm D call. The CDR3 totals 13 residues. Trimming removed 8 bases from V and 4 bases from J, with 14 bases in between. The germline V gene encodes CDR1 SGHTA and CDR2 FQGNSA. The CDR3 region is CASGDSLGETQYF. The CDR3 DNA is TGTGCCAGCGGTGACTCTCTCGGAGAGACCCAGTACTTC.

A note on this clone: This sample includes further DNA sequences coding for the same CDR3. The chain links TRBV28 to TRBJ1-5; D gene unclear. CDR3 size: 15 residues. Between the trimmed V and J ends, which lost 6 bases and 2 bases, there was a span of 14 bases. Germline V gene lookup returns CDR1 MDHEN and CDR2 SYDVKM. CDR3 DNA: TGTGCCAGCAGACCGAATCTCGGTGGCAATCAGCCCCAGCATTTT. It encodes CASRPNLGGNQPQHF.

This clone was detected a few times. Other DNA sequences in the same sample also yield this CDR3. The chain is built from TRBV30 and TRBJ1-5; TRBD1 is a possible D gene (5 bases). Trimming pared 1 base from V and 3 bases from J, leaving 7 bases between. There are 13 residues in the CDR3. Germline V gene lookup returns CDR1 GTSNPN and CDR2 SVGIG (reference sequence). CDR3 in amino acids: CAWSGGDNQPQHF. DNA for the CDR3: TGTGCCTGGAGTGGGGGGGACAATCAGCCCCAGCATTTT. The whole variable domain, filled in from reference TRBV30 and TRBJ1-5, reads SQTIHQWPATLVQPVGSPLSLECTVEGTSNPNLYWYRQAAGRGLQLLFYSVGIGQISSEVPQNLSASRPQDRQFILSSKKLLLSDSGFYLCAWSGGDNQPQHFGDGTRLSIL.

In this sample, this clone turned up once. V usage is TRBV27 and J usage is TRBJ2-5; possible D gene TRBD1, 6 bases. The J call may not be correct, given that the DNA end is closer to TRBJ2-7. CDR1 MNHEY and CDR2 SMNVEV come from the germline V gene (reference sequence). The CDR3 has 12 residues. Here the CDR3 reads CASSQGRGEQYF. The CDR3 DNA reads TGTGCCAGCAGTCAAGGCAGGGGCGAGCAGTACTTC.

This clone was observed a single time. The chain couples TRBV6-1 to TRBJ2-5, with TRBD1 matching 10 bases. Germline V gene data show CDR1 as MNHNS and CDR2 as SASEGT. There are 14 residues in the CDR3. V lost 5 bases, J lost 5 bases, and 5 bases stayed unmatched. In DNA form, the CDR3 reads TGTGCCAGCAGTACGACAGGGGGCGAGGAGACCCAGTACTTC. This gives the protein CASSTTGGEETQYF.

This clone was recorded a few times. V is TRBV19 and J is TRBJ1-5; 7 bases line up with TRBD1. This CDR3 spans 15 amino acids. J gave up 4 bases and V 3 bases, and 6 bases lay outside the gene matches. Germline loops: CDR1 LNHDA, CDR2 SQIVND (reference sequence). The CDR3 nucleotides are TGTGCCAGTAGTATTGAGGGGGCAATTAATCAGCCCCAGCATTTT. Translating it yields CASSIEGAINQPQHF.

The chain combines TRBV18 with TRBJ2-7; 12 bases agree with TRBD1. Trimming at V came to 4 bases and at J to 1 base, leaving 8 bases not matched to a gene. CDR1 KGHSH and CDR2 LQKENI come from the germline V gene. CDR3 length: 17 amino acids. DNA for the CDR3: TGTGCCAGCTCACGAGCGGGACAGGGGGCCGGGTCCTACGAGCAGTACTTC. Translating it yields CASSRAGQGAGSYEQYF.